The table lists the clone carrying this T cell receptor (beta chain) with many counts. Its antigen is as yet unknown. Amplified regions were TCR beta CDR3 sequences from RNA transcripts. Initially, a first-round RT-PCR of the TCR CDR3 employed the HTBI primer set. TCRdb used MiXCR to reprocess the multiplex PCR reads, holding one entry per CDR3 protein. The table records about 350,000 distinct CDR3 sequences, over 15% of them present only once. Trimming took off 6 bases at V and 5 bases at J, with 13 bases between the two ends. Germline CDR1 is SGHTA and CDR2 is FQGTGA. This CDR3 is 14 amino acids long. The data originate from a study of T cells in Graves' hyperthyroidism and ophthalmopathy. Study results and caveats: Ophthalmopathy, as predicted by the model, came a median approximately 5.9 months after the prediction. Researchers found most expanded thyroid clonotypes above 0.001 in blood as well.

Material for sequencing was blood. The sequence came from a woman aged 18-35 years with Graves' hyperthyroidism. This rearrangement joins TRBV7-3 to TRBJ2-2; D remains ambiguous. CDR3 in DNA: TGTGCCAGCAGTCGGGTCTCGGCTACCGGGGAGCTGTTTTTT. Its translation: CASSRVSATGELFF.